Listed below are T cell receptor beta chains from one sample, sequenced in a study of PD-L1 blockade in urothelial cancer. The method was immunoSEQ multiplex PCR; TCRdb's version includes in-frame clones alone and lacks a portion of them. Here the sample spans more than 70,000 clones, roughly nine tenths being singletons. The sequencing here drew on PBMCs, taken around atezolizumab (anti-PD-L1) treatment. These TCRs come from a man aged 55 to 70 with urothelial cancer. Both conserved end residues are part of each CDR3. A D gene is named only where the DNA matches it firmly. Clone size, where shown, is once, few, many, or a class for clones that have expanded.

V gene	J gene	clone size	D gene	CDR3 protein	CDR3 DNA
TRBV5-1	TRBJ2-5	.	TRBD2	CASSLDTAGGRETQYF	TGCGCCAGCAGCTTGGATACAGCGGGGGGACGAGAGACCCAGTACTTC
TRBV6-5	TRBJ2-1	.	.	CASSYRGLRRDEQFF	TGTGCCAGCAGTTATCGCGGACTAAGAAGGGATGAGCAGTTCTTC
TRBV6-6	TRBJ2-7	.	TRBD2	CASRTGTSPEQYF	TGTGCCAGCAGAACCGGGACTAGTCCCGAGCAGTACTTC
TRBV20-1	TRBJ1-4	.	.	CSARAEGKLFF	TGCAGTGCTAGAGCGGAGGGAAAACTGTTTTTT
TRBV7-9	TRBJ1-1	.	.	CASSPRGGVGNTEAFF	TGTGCCAGCAGCCCCAGAGGAGGGGTGGGGAACACTGAAGCTTTCTTT
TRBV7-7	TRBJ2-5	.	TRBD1	CASSRGQGLFVETQYF	TGTGCCAGCAGCCGCGGACAGGGGCTTTTTGTAGAGACCCAGTACTTC
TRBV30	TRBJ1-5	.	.	CAWTTDSRSQPQHF	TGTGCCTGGACCACTGACAGTAGGAGTCAGCCCCAGCATTTT
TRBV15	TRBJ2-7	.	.	CATSREVQNEQYF	TGTGCCACCAGCAGAGAGGTTCAGAACGAGCAGTACTTC
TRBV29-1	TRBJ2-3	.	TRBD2	CSVDGLAGDGTDTQYF	TGCAGCGTTGACGGGCTAGCGGGAGATGGAACAGATACGCAGTATTTT
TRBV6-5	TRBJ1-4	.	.	CASSPLGATNEKLFF	TGTGCCAGCAGCCCACTGGGAGCAACTAATGAAAAACTGTTTTTT
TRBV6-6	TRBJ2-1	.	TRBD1	CASSPTLGTAYNEQFF	TGTGCCAGCAGCCCTACCCTCGGGACAGCTTACAATGAGCAGTTCTTC
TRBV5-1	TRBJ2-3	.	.	CASSSGGAGLSPDTQYF	TGCGCCAGCAGCTCTGGGGGGGCAGGTCTTTCCCCAGATACGCAGTATTTT
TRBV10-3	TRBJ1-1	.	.	CAAQGQNTEAFF	TGTGCCGCACAAGGACAGAACACTGAAGCTTTCTTT
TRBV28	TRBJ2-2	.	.	CASILQDTGELFF	TGTGCCAGCATCCTTCAGGACACCGGGGAGCTGTTTTTT
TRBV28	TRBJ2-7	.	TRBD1	CASRRTGRGPYEQYF	TGTGCCAGCAGACGGACAGGGAGAGGACCCTACGAGCAGTACTTC
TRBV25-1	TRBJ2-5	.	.	CASSEVTVQETQYF	TGTGCCAGCAGTGAAGTTACGGTACAAGAGACCCAGTACTTC
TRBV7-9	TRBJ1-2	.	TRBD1	CASSLEGQGARLTF	TGTGCCAGCAGCCTAGAGGGACAGGGGGCGCGTCTAACCTTC
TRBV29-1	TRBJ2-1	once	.	CSVASGSYNEQFF	TGCAGCGTTGCCAGTGGGAGCTACAATGAGCAGTTCTTC
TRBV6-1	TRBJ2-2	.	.	CASSSEGLGGELFF	TGTGCCAGCAGTTCGGAGGGGTTGGGCGGGGAGCTGTTTTTT
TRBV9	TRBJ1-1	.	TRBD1	CASSVGTGGMNTEAFF	TGTGCCAGCAGCGTAGGGACAGGGGGGATGAACACTGAAGCTTTCTTT
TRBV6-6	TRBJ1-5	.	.	CASSSNRDLQPQHF	TGTGCCAGCAGTTCTAACCGAGATCTACAGCCCCAGCATTTT
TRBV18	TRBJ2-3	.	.	CASSPPRPADTQYF	TGTGCCAGCTCACCACCCCGTCCCGCAGATACGCAGTATTTT
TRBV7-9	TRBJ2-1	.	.	CASSLTHPLALEQFF	TGTGCCAGCAGCCTAACCCACCCCCTAGCACTTGAGCAGTTCTTC
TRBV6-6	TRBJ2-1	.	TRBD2	CASTLVGRAGEQFF	TGTGCCAGCACCCTGGTGGGGAGGGCCGGTGAGCAGTTCTTC
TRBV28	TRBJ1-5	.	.	CASSFTLTGYQPQHF	TGTGCCAGCAGTTTCACCCTCACAGGGTATCAGCCCCAGCATTTT
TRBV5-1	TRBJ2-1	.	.	CASSLGTLNNEQFF	TGCGCCAGCAGCTTGGGGACACTCAACAATGAGCAGTTCTTC
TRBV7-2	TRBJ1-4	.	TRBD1	CASSSGDRGINEKLFF	TGTGCCAGCAGCTCAGGGGACAGGGGAATTAATGAAAAACTGTTTTTT
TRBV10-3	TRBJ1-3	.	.	CAISESERVNGNTIYF	TGTGCCATCAGTGAGTCCGAGAGGGTTAACGGAAACACCATATATTTT
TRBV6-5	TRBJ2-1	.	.	CASISISFEQFF	TGTGCCAGCATTAGTATTAGCTTTGAGCAGTTCTTC
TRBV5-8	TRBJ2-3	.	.	CASSSPGLTDTQYF	TGTGCCAGCAGCTCGCCTGGACTCACAGATACGCAGTATTTT
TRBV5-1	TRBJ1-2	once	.	CASSFGGRGRNYGYTF	TGCGCCAGCAGCTTTGGGGGCAGGGGCCGGAACTATGGCTACACCTTC
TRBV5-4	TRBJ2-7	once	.	CASSPGFSYEQYF	TGTGCCAGCAGCCCGGGATTTTCCTACGAGCAGTACTTC
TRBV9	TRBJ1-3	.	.	CASSFGLTGNTIYF	TGTGCCAGCAGCTTTGGACTTACTGGAAACACCATATATTTT
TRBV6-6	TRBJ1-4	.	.	CASSYVHVLNEKLFF	TGTGCCAGCAGTTATGTACATGTCCTTAATGAAAAACTGTTTTTT
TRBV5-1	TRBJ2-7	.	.	CASSATGNEQYF	TGCGCCAGCAGCGCGACAGGAAACGAGCAGTACTTC
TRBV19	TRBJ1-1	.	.	CASSIGGHTEAFF	TGTGCCAGTAGTATCGGCGGGCACACTGAAGCTTTCTTT
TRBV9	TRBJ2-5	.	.	CASSFQAGQETQYF	TGTGCCAGCTCTTTTCAGGCCGGCCAAGAGACCCAGTACTTC
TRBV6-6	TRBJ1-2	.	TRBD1	CASSFRTGDGYTF	TGTGCCAGCAGTTTCCGGACAGGAGATGGCTACACCTTC
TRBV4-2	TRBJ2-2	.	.	CASSQVLRQVWELFF	TGTGCCAGCAGCCAAGTCCTTCGGCAGGTATGGGAGCTGTTTTTT
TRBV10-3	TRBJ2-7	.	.	CAISEWGGREQYF	TGTGCCATCAGTGAGTGGGGGGGCCGCGAGCAGTACTTC
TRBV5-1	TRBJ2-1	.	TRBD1	CASSTSQGAYNEQFF	TGCGCCAGCAGCACCTCACAGGGGGCGTACAATGAGCAGTTCTTC
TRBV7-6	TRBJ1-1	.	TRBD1	CASSLGGQGNAEAFF	TGTGCCAGCAGCTTAGGGGGACAGGGGAACGCTGAAGCTTTCTTT
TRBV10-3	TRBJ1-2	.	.	CAISVSGRRNYGYTF	TGTGCCATCAGTGTGTCCGGCCGGAGGAACTATGGCTACACCTTC
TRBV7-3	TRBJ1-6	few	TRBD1	CASSLQQGLSPLHF	TGTGCCAGCAGCTTACAACAGGGGCTTTCACCCCTCCACTTT
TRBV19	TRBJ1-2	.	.	CASIRDRNMGYGYTF	TGTGCCAGTATTAGAGACAGGAATATGGGCTATGGCTACACCTTC
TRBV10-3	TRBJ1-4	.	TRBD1	CAISESPTGGATNEKLFF	TGTGCCATCAGTGAGTCACCGACAGGGGGAGCAACTAATGAAAAACTGTTTTTT
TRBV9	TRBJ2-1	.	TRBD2	CASSVALRLAGEGEQFF	TGTGCCAGCAGCGTAGCTCTGCGACTAGCGGGAGAGGGCGAGCAGTTCTTC
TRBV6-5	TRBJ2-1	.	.	CASSYSMRRGNNEQFF	TGTGCCAGCAGTTACTCGATGAGGAGAGGGAACAATGAGCAGTTCTTC
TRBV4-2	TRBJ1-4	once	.	CASSQEGQGHEKLFF	TGTGCCAGCAGCCAAGAGGGGCAGGGTCACGAAAAACTGTTTTTT
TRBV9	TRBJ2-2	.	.	CASSVAANTGELFF	TGTGCCAGCAGCGTAGCTGCGAACACCGGGGAGCTGTTTTTT
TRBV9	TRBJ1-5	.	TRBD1	CASSLRGEKPQHF	TGTGCCAGCAGCCTCAGGGGGGAAAAGCCCCAGCATTTT
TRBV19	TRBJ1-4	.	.	CASNRDYNEKLFF	TGTGCCAGTAACAGGGACTATAATGAAAAACTGTTTTTT
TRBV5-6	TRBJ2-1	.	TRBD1	CASSTRNLRDRGEQFF	TGTGCCAGCAGCACCCGTAATCTCCGGGACAGGGGGGAGCAGTTCTTC